This T cell receptor (beta chain) was captured in a study of blood T cell repertoires in COVID-19. About the study: Spain, Italy and the United States supplied samples that represented acute and convalescent COVID-19. PBMCs, B-cell-depleted T cells, or T cells were the source of the cDNA or gDNA that made up the material.

As handled by the study authors: Reference gene primer amplification yielded estimated nucleated cell counts. Assay used: immunoSEQ multiplex PCR; TCRdb lists only in-frame clones, some missing. V and J calls and clone size are as listed in that table; D and trimming were resolved from the DNA. The table includes more than 200,000 clones, 65% to 90% detected once. The CDR3 totals 15 residues. Germline V gene lookup returns CDR1 LGHNA and CDR2 YSLEER. V was shortened by 0 bases and J by 0 bases, with 6 bases between the two germline ends. The chain recombines TRBV4-3 with TRBJ1-5; D gene ambiguous. The sequence derives from a middle-aged woman who had recovered from COVID-19. The specimen sequenced was peripheral blood. The CDR3 reads CASSQDWPSNQPQHF. As DNA, the CDR3 is TGCGCCAGCAGCCAAGATTGGCCTAGCAATCAGCCCCAGCATTTT.